This T cell receptor beta chain was identified during a study of shared clonotypes between healthy human individuals. Looking at the study overall: Plates per donor: three CD4 naive, three CD4 memory, two CD8 naive, one CD8 memory. Study conclusions and caveats: Deeper or shallower sequencing was expected to change how clonotypes are shared among donors. Around 5% was the fraction of naive CD4 clonotypes found shared across a few donors.

Details on this clone: Its antigen is unidentified.

As handled by the study authors: With immunoSEQ giving junction-only sequences and no quality scores, filtering differed. Assay used: immunoSEQ multiplex PCR; TCRdb lists only in-frame clones, some missing. Clonal size and the V and J genes are those of that table, whereas D and trimming came from the DNA. The repertoire holds over a million clones, with 65% to 80% as singletons. CDR3 size: 14 residues. The germline V gene encodes CDR1 MDHEN and CDR2 SYDVKM. Trimming removed 7 bases from V and 1 base from J, with 8 bases in between. The V and J genes are TRBV28 and TRBJ1-6, with D uncertain. This clonotype was obtained from a man aged 18 to 29 in good health. Sequenced input: memory CD4+ T cells sorted from blood. Stated subset: CD45RA-negative fraction. DNA of the CDR3: TGTGCCAGCACCCTTACATCCTATAATTCACCCCTCCACTTT. Residues: CASTLTSYNSPLHF. Complete variable domain (other parts from reference TRBV28 and TRBJ1-6): DVKVTQSSRYLVKRTGEKVFLECVQDMDHENMFWYRQDPGLGLRLIYFSYDVKMKEKGDIPEGYSVSREKKERFSLILESASTNQTSMYLCASTLTSYNSPLHFGNGTRLTVT.